This entry lists 31 T cell receptor beta chains sequenced from one sample in a study of beta chain features in type 1 diabetes. What was sequenced were expressed TCRB transcripts, since all of the isolated RNA had been reverse transcribed. Generated by immunoSEQ multiplex PCR, the TCRdb table keeps only in-frame clones and is missing some. This sample has around 240,000 clones, with roughly 9.6% found just once. Input material: naive CD4+ T cells from blood. The receptors were gathered from a woman between 18 and 29 years old in good health.

This clone has more than one count but fewer than ten. The chain couples TRBV18 to TRBJ2-1; D perhaps matches TRBD2 (5 bases). V was pared by 3 bases and J by 7 bases, with 13 bases between. Germline loops: CDR1 KGHSH, CDR2 LQKENI. This CDR3 has 14 amino acids. CDR3 in DNA: TGTGCCAGCTCACCGCCAGAGGGTTTAAATGAGCAGTTCTTC. This translates into CASSPPEGLNEQFF.

This rearrangement joins TRBV4-1 to TRBJ1-2; tentatively, D is TRBD1 (5 bases). The germline V and J ends were trimmed by 3 bases and 0 bases, with 8 bases remaining between them. The CDR3 has 14 amino acids. Germline CDR1 is MGHRA and CDR2 is YSYEKL. CDR3 protein: CASSQPGTNYGYTF. CDR3 bases: TGCGCCAGCAGCCAGCCAGGGACTAACTATGGCTACACCTTC.

The gene calls are TRBV4-1 and TRBJ1-2; the D gene is possibly TRBD1 (5 bases). Germline CDR1 and CDR2: MGHRA and YSYEKL. The length of the CDR3 is 15 residues. The V gene lost 4 bases and the J gene lost 0 bases, with 12 bases spanning the gap. The CDR3: CASSLGGKANYGYTF. The CDR3 DNA sequence: TGCGCCAGCAGCCTGGGGGGAAAAGCTAACTATGGCTACACCTTC.

V is TRBV28 and J is TRBJ1-1; D remains ambiguous. The length of the CDR3 is 12 residues. The germline gives CDR1 MDHEN, CDR2 SYDVKM. The ends were cut back, 11 bases at V and 3 bases at J, with 13 bases in the middle. CDR3: CASEAWDTEAFF. The CDR3 nucleotides read TGTGCCTCAGAAGCGTGGGACACTGAAGCTTTCTTT.

The chain links TRBV2 to TRBJ1-2; 7 bases line up with TRBD1. Germline V lookup: CDR1 SNHLY, CDR2 FYNNEI. The CDR3 is 16 amino acids. The junction had 7 bases not matched to a gene; V was cut back by 3 bases and J by 0 bases. The CDR3 loop is CASSEVKGATNYGYTF. The CDR3 region has the DNA TGTGCCAGCAGTGAGGTAAAGGGGGCGACTAACTATGGCTACACCTTC. Based on the CDR3 plus reference TRBV2 and TRBJ1-2, the full variable domain is EPEVTQTPSHQVTQMGQEVILRCVPISNHLYFYWYRQILGQKVEFLVSFYNNEISEKSEIFDDQFSVERPDGSNFTLKIRSTKLEDSAMYFCASSEVKGATNYGYTFGSGTRLTVV.

The chain employs TRBV6-1 and TRBJ1-2; possible D gene TRBD1, 6 bases. V was cut by 8 bases and J by 3 bases, with 10 bases left in between. This CDR3 has 12 residues. Germline loops: CDR1 MNHNS, CDR2 SASEGT. CDR3 amino acids: CASDRIYYGYTF. DNA of the CDR3: TGTGCCAGCGACAGGATATACTATGGCTACACCTTC.

The J gene is TRBJ1-1, the V gene TRBV30; 8 bases fit TRBD1. Germline CDR1 is GTSNPN and CDR2 is SVGIG (reference sequence). The CDR3 is 12 residues long. The V segment lost 5 bases and the J segment 5 bases; nucleotides outside the gene matches: 4. The CDR3 sequence: CAWEQGGTEAFF. DNA of the CDR3: TGTGCCTGGGAACAGGGGGGGACTGAAGCTTTCTTT.

This clone has ten or more counts. The chain is built from TRBV15 and TRBJ2-7; D is uncertain. The CDR3 sequence is 15 residues long. Trimming cost V 0 bases and J 1 base, with 10 bases left between them. Germline V CDR1 and CDR2: LNHNV, YYDKDF (reference sequence). CDR3 amino acids: CATSRDLGLSYEQYF. The CDR3 nucleotides are TGTGCCACCAGCAGAGATCTCGGTCTTTCCTACGAGCAGTACTTC.

The V and J genes are TRBV5-4 and TRBJ2-7; 10 bases fit TRBD1. This CDR3 region has 16 residues. Looked up from germline, CDR1 is SGHNT and CDR2 is YYREEE (reference sequence). J was trimmed by 5 bases and V by 4 bases; bases with no gene match: 12. The CDR3 bases are TGTGCCAGCAGCCCTGGGGGACAGGGGATAGGGGACGAGCAGTACTTC. Protein product: CASSPGGQGIGDEQYF.

The V call is TRBV6-1, the J call TRBJ2-3; 7 nucleotides match TRBD1. The CDR3 extends over 13 amino acids. J was trimmed by 6 bases and V by 6 bases; bases with no gene match: 6. CDR1 and CDR2 from the germline V gene are MNHNS and SASEGT. This chain's CDR3 is CASSPTGRDTQYF. The DNA for the CDR3 is TGTGCCAGCAGCCCGACAGGGCGGGATACGCAGTATTTT.

This clone was detected only a few times. The rearrangement joins TRBV5-1 to TRBJ1-2, with 9 bases that match TRBD1. Unmatched junction bases numbered 1, after V lost 1 base and J lost 3 bases. The V gene's germline CDR1 is SGHRS and CDR2 YFSETQ. The CDR3 length is 14 residues. Here the CDR3 reads CASSLRTGDYGYTF. CDR3 DNA sequence: TGCGCCAGCAGCTTGCGGACAGGGGACTATGGCTACACCTTC.

This clone was counted between two and nine times. The chain joins TRBV10-1 to TRBJ2-7; 8 positions agree with TRBD1. This CDR3 has 16 residues. Germline lookup yields CDR1 WNHNN and CDR2 SYGVQD (reference sequence). With V trimmed by 0 bases and J by 5 bases, 9 bases remained unmatched. DNA for the CDR3: TGCGCCAGCAGTGAGTCCCGGGAGACAGGGGTCGACGAGCAGTACTTC. This translates into CASSESRETGVDEQYF.

This clone was picked up a small number of times. The chain uses TRBV18 and TRBJ1-1; 7 bases agree with TRBD1. Germline V gene lookup returns CDR1 KGHSH and CDR2 LQKENI. The V and J ends lost 2 bases and 2 bases, in that order; junction bases with no gene match: 5. The CDR3 is 15 amino acids. The CDR3 protein is CASSPTGVKNTEAFF. The CDR3 DNA reads TGTGCCAGCTCACCAACAGGGGTAAAAAACACTGAAGCTTTCTTT.

The rearrangement joins TRBV7-3 to TRBJ2-7; TRBD1 aligns across 11 bases. Losses at the gene ends were 5 bases for V and 7 bases for J; bases not matched to a gene: 7. Germline loops: CDR1 SGHTA, CDR2 FQGTGA. The CDR3 length is 14 residues. CDR3 amino acids: CASSRDRGSWEQYF. DNA for the CDR3: TGTGCCAGCAGCAGGGACAGGGGGAGTTGGGAGCAGTACTTC.

In this sample, this clone turned up a few times. The chain has TRBV5-1 and TRBJ1-1; 7 bases fit TRBD1. Trimming cost V 5 bases and J 1 base; bases outside gene matches: 5. The germline CDR1 and CDR2 sequences are SGHRS and YFSETQ. This CDR3 spans 14 amino acids. In DNA, the CDR3 is TGCGCCAGCAGTTTTGACAGGGAGAACACTGAAGCTTTCTTT. This gives the protein CASSFDRENTEAFF.

The chain recombines TRBV6-5 with TRBJ1-6; the D gene is possibly TRBD1 (6 bases). V lost 6 bases, J lost 10 bases, and 16 bases lay in between. Per germline, CDR1 MNHEY and CDR2 SVGAGI. The CDR3 has 14 amino acids. This chain's CDR3 is CASRPRGGTSPLHF. The CDR3 DNA sequence: TGTGCCAGCAGGCCGCGGGGGGGCACGTCACCCCTCCACTTT.

This clone was seen more than once but under ten times. The V and J genes are TRBV28 and TRBJ2-5; 7 bases map to TRBD1. Trimming at V came to 3 bases and at J to 1 base, leaving 8 bases not matched to a gene. Per the germline V gene, CDR1 is MDHEN and CDR2 is SYDVKM. This CDR3 comprises 16 residues. For the CDR3, the DNA is TGTGCCAGCAGTTTTAGGGGGCAATCACTCCAAGAGACCCAGTACTTC. Its translation is CASSFRGQSLQETQYF.

The V gene is TRBV6-5, the J gene TRBJ2-2; perhaps TRBD2 as D (5 bases). Germline V lookup: CDR1 MNHEY, CDR2 SVGAGI. Trimming took 4 bases from V and 1 from J, leaving 10 bases between them. The CDR3 sequence is 15 residues long. The CDR3 loop reads CASSSFGMNTGELFF. In DNA, the CDR3 is TGTGCCAGCAGTTCCTTCGGGATGAACACCGGGGAGCTGTTTTTT.

This clone was counted only a few times. V gene TRBV19 combines with J gene TRBJ2-5, with D perhaps TRBD1 (5 bases). Between the trimmed V and J ends, which lost 3 bases and 2 bases, there was a span of 16 bases. CDR1 LNHDA and CDR2 SQIVND come from the germline V gene (reference sequence). This CDR3 has 16 amino acids. As DNA, the CDR3 is TGTGCCAGTAGTATCGCCCCAGGGTTCGGGCAAGAGACCCAGTACTTC. Its translation is CASSIAPGFGQETQYF.

The chain joins TRBV7-2 to TRBJ2-2, with D possibly TRBD1 on 6 matching bases. The CDR3 loop spans 15 amino acids. CDR1 is SGHTA, CDR2 FQGNSA, per germline. The ends were cut back, 5 bases at V and 5 bases at J, with 15 bases in the middle. CDR3 amino acids: CASSVYIRGTGELFF. The CDR3 DNA follows: TGTGCCAGCAGCGTCTATATCAGGGGTACCGGGGAGCTGTTTTTT.

V and J are TRBV2 and TRBJ1-5; maybe TRBD1 (6 bases). V gave up 4 bases and J gave up 4 bases, with 11 bases separating them. The CDR3 sequence is 14 residues long. Germline loops: CDR1 SNHLY, CDR2 FYNNEI. For the CDR3, the DNA is TGTGCCAGCAGTGTTGGGGGGGCAAATCAGCCCCAGCATTTT. Amino acids: CASSVGGANQPQHF.

The chain couples TRBV29-1 to TRBJ2-6, with 7 bases lining up with TRBD2. J lost 0 bases, V lost 7 bases, and 30 bases had no gene match. The CDR3 is made up of 23 amino acids. Germline-derived CDR1 and CDR2 are SQVTM and ANQGSEA. The CDR3 loop is CSEDYLGRWGRAGSSSGANVLTF. The CDR3 nucleotides read TGCAGCGAAGATTATTTGGGGCGTTGGGGGAGGGCAGGCTCGTCCTCTGGGGCCAACGTCCTGACTTTC.

This clone was seen a handful of times. The genes are TRBV28 and TRBJ1-1; TRBD1 matches 7 bases. CDR1 and CDR2 (germline): MDHEN, SYDVKM. Losses at the gene ends were 6 bases for V and 5 bases for J; bases not matched to a gene: 6. CDR3 length: 13 residues. CDR3 region: CASRPGGSTEAFF. The CDR3 DNA reads as TGTGCCAGCAGGCCAGGGGGTTCGACTGAAGCTTTCTTT.

The genes are TRBV10-3 and TRBJ2-5; 8 bases are a match to TRBD1. The CDR3 runs to 15 residues. Germline V CDR1 and CDR2: ENHRY, SYGVKD. Trimming cost V 3 bases and J 4 bases; bases outside gene matches: 7. CDR3 nucleotides: TGTGCCATCAGTGACAGGGGGCGAGAAGGAGAGACCCAGTACTTC. Protein product: CAISDRGREGETQYF.

This clone was observed a few times. The DNA for the CDR3 is TGTGCCAGCAGTCCGAGGAAGGGCAGGGGCAACAATCAGCCCCAGCATTTT. This gives the protein CASSPRKGRGNNQPQHF. The V gene is TRBV27, the J gene TRBJ1-5, with D possibly TRBD1 on 6 matching bases. Trimming took 5 bases from V and 3 from J, leaving 20 bases between them. CDR3 length equals 17 residues. CDR1 and CDR2 (germline): MNHEY, SMNVEV (reference sequence).

The V and J genes are TRBV5-1 and TRBJ2-5; unclear D gene. The ends were cut back, 0 bases at V and 4 bases at J, with 10 bases in the middle. The CDR3 runs 14 residues. Per the germline V gene, CDR1 is SGHRS and CDR2 is YFSETQ. In nucleotides, the CDR3 is TGCGCCAGCAGCTTGGATCCTAGTGGAGAGACCCAGTACTTC. It translates to CASSLDPSGETQYF.

Only a few counts were recorded for this clone. Other nucleotide sequences in the sample specify the same CDR3. V gene TRBV5-1 combines with J gene TRBJ2-3; TRBD2 matches 12 bases. Trimming took 0 bases from V and 1 from J; bases not matched to a gene: 0. Germline V gene sequence: CDR1 SGHRS, CDR2 YFSETQ. This CDR3 is built from 16 residues. For the CDR3, the DNA is TGCGCCAGCAGCTTGGGGACTAGCGGGGGCACAGATACGCAGTATTTT. This sequence encodes CASSLGTSGGTDTQYF.

The V and J genes are TRBV2 and TRBJ2-1, with 9 bases aligning to TRBD1. This CDR3 is 16 amino acids long. V lost 4 bases and J lost 3; bases outside the gene matches: 7. Germline V gene sequence: CDR1 SNHLY, CDR2 FYNNEI. The CDR3 DNA is TGTGCCAGCAGTGGCAGGACAGGGGATTACTACAATGAGCAGTTCTTC. It translates to CASSGRTGDYYNEQFF.

The chain uses TRBV5-5 and TRBJ2-1; no clear D. Germline loops: CDR1 SGHKS, CDR2 YYEKEE (reference sequence). The CDR3 is 15 residues long. Between the trimmed V and J ends, which lost 0 bases and 2 bases, there was a span of 9 bases. For the CDR3, the DNA is TGTGCCAGCAGCTTGGGTGCGCAAACCTACAATGAGCAGTTCTTC. It codes for CASSLGAQTYNEQFF.

This chain uses TRBV21-1 with TRBJ1-1. TRBV21-1 is deemed a pseudogene. The CDR3 covers 14 residues. The CDR3 sequence is CASSRPTREAEAFF. The CDR3 bases are TGTGCCAGCAGCAGACCGACAAGGGAGGCTGAAGCTTTCTTT.

This clone occurred a few times. The same CDR3 can be traced to other DNA sequences in this sample. The chain has TRBV5-4 and TRBJ1-2; D is undetermined. The V gene lost 3 bases and the J gene lost 0 bases, with 6 bases spanning the gap. The V gene's germline CDR1 is SGHNT and CDR2 YYREEE (reference sequence). CDR3 size: 13 residues. The CDR3 nucleotides are TGTGCCAGCAGCTCTACAGCTAACTATGGCTACACCTTC. It specifies CASSSTANYGYTF.